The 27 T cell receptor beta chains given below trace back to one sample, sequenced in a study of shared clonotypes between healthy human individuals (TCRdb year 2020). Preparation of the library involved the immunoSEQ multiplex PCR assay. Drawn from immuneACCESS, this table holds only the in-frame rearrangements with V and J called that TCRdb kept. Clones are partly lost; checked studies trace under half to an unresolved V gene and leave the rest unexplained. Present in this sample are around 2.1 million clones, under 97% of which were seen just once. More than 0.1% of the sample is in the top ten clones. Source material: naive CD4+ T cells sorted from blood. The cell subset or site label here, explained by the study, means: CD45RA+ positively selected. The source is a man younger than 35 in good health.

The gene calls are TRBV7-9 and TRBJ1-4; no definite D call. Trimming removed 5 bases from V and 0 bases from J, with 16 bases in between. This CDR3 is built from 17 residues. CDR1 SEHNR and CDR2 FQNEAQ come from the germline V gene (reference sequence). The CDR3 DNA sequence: TGTGCCAGCAGCCCAAAGAGGTTGATTGCAACTAATGAAAAACTGTTTTTT. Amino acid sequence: CASSPKRLIATNEKLFF.

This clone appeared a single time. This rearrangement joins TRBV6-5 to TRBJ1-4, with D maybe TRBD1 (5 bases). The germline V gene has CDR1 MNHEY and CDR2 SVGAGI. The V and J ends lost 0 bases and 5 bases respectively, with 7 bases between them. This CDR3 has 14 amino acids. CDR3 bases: TGTGCCAGCAGTTACTCGAAGGGGAATGAAAAACTGTTTTTT. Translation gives CASSYSKGNEKLFF.

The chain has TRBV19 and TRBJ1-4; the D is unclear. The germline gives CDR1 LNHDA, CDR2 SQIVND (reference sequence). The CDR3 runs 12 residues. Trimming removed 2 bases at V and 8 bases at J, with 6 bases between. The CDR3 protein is CASSITGEKLFF. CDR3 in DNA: TGTGCCAGTAGTATAACTGGCGAAAAACTGTTTTTT.

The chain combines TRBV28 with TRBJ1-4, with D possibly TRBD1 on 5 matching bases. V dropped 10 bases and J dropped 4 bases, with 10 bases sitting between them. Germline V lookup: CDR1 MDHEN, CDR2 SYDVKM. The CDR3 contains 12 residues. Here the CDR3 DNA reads TGTGCCACCGCAGGGAGTAATGAAAAACTGTTTTTT. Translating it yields CATAGSNEKLFF.

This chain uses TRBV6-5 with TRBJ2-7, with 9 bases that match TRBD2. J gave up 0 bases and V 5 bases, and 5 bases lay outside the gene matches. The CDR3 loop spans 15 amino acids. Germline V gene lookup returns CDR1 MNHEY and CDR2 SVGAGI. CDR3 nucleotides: TGTGCCAGCAGTGCCGGACTAGCGTACTCCTACGAGCAGTACTTC. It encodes CASSAGLAYSYEQYF.

The CDR3 nucleotides read TGCGCCAGCAGCTTGGACAGGGCCGTTTACAATGAGCAGTTCTTC. Its protein product is CASSLDRAVYNEQFF. The V call is TRBV5-1, the J call TRBJ2-1, with D perhaps TRBD1 (6 bases). Trimming took 0 bases from V and 4 from J, leaving 11 bases between them. CDR1 and CDR2 from the germline V gene are SGHRS and YFSETQ. This CDR3 is built from 15 residues.

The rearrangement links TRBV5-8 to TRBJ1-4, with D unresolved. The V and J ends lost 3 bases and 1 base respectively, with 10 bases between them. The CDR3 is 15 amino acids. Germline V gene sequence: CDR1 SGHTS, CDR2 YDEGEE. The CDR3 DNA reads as TGTGCCAGCAGCTCGGTGAGCATAACTAATGAAAAACTGTTTTTT. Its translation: CASSSVSITNEKLFF.

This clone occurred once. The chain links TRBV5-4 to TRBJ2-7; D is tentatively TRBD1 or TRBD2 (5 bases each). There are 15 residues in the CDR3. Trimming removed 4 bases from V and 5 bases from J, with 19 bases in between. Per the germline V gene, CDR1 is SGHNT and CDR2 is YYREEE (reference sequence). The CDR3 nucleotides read TGTGCCAGCAGCCGACCCTCCGGGGCTGGGGACGAGCAGTACTTC. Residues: CASSRPSGAGDEQYF.

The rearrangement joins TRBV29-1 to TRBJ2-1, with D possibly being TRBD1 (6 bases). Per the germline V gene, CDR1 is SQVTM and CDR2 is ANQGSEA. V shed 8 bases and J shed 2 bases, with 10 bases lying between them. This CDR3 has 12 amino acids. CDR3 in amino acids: CSSGQTYNEQFF. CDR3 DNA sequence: TGCAGCAGTGGACAGACCTACAATGAGCAGTTCTTC.

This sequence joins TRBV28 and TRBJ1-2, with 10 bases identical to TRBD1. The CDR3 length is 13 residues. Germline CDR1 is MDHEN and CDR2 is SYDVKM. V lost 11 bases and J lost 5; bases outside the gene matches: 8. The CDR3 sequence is CAGTGVAGYGYTF. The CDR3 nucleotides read TGTGCCGGGACAGGGGTTGCTGGGTATGGCTACACCTTC.

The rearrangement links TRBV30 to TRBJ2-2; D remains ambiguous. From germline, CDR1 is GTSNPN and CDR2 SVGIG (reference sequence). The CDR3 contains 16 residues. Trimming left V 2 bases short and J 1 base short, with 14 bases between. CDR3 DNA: TGTGCCTGGAGTCACCTTTCGCTACGGAACACCGGGGAGCTGTTTTTT. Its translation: CAWSHLSLRNTGELFF.

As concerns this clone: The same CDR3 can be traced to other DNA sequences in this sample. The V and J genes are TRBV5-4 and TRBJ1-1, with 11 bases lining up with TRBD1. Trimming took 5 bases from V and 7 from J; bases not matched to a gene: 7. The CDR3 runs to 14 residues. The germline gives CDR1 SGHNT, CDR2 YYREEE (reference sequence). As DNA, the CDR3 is TGTGCCAGCAGTTTTGGGACAGGGGGGCTTGAAGCTTTCTTT. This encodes CASSFGTGGLEAFF.

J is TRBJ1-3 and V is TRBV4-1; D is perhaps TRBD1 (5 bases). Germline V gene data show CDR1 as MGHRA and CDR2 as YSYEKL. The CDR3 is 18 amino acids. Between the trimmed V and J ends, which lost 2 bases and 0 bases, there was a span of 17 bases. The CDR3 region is CASSQPPGRDRSGNTIYF. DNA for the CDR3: TGCGCCAGCAGCCAACCTCCGGGGAGGGACCGCTCTGGAAACACCATATATTTT.

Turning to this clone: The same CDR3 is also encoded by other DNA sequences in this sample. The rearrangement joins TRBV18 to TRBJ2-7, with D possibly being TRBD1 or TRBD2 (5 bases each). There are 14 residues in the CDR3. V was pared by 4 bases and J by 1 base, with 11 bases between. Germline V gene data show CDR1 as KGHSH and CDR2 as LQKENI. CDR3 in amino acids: CASSRDQGSYEQYF. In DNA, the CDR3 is TGTGCCAGCTCACGGGACCAGGGTTCCTACGAGCAGTACTTC.

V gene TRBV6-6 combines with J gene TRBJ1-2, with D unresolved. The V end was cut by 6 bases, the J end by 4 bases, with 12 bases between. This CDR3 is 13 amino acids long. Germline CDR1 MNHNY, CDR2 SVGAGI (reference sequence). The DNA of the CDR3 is TGTGCCAGCAGCCAAGACCCGCTCTATGGCTACACCTTC. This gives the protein CASSQDPLYGYTF.

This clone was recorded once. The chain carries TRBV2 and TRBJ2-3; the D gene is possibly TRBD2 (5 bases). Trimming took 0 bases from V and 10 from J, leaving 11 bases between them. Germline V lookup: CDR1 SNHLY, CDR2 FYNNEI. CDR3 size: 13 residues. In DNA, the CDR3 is TGTGCCAGCAGTGAAGCCCTAGCAATTGCGCAGTATTTT. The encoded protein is CASSEALAIAQYF.

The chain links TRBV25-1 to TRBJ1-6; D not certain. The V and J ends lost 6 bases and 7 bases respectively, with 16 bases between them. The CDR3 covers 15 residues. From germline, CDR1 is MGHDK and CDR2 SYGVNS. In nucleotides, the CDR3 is TGTGCCAGCAGCCCACTAGGGCGGGAAAATTCACCCCTCCACTTT. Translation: CASSPLGRENSPLHF.

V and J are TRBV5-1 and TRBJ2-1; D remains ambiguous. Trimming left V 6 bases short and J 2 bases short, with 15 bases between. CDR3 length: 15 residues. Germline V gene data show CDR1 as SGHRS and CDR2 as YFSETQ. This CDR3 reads CASTFLVGTYNEQFF. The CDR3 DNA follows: TGCGCCAGCACCTTTCTAGTGGGCACCTACAATGAGCAGTTCTTC.

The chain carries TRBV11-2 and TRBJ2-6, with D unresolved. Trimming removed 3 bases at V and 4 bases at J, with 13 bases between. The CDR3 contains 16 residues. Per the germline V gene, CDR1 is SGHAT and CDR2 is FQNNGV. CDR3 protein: CASSLGHGTGANVLTF. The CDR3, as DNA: TGTGCCAGCAGCTTGGGTCACGGAACGGGGGCCAACGTCCTGACTTTC. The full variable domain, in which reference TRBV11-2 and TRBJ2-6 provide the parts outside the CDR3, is EAGVAQSPRYKIIEKRQSVAFWCNPISGHATLYWYQQILGQGPKLLIQFQNNGVVDDSQLPKDRFSAERLKGVDSTLKIQPAKLEDSAVYLCASSLGHGTGANVLTFGAGSRLTVL.

This CDR3 reads CASSPENWGRGGYTF. The CDR3 bases are TGCGCCAGCAGCCCGGAAAATTGGGGCCGCGGGGGCTACACCTTC. V is TRBV5-1 and J is TRBJ1-2; D is perhaps TRBD1 (5 bases). The CDR3 runs to 15 residues. Trimming stripped 4 bases from V and 8 bases from J, with 21 bases between. Germline V gives CDR1 SGHRS, CDR2 YFSETQ. Complete variable domain (other parts from reference TRBV5-1 and TRBJ1-2): KAGVTQTPRYLIKTRGQQVTLSCSPISGHRSVSWYQQTPGQGLQFLFEYFSETQRNKGNFPGRFSGRQFSNSRSEMNVSTLELGDSALYLCASSPENWGRGGYTFGSGTRLTVV.

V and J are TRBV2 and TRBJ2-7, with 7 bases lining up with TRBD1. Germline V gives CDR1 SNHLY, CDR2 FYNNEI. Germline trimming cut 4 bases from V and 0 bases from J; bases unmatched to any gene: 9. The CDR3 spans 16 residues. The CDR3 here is CASSGTGATTSYEQYF. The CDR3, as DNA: TGTGCCAGCAGTGGCACAGGGGCCACCACCTCCTACGAGCAGTACTTC.

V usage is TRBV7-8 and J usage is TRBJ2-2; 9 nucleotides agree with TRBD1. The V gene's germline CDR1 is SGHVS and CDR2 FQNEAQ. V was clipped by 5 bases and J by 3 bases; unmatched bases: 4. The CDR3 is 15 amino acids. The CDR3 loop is CASSPGQGYTGELFF. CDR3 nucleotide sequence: TGTGCCAGCAGCCCGGGACAGGGTTACACCGGGGAGCTGTTTTTT.

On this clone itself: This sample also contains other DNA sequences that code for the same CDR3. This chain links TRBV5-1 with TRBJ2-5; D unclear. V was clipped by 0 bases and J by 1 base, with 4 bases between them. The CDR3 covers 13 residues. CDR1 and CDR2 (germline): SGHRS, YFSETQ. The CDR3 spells CASSLGSQETQYF. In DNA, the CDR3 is TGCGCCAGCAGCTTGGGATCCCAAGAGACCCAGTACTTC.

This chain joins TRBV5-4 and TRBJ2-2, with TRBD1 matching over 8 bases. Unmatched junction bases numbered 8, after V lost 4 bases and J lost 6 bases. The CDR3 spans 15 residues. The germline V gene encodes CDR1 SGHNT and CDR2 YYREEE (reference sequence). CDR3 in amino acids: CASSPVTGGAGELFF. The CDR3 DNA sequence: TGTGCCAGCAGCCCGGTAACAGGGGGAGCCGGGGAGCTGTTTTTT.

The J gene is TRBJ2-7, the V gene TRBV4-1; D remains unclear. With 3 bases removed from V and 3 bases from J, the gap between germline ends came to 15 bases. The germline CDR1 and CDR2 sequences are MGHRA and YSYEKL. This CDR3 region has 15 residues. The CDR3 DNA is TGCGCCAGCAGCCAGGAAAGGACGAGTGTCTACGAGCAGTACTTC. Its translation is CASSQERTSVYEQYF.

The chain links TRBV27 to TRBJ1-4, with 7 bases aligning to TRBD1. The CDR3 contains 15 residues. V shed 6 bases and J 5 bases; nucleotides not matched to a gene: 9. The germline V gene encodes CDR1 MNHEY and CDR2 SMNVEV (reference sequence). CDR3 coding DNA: TGTGCCAGCAGAATGACAGGGTTGAGGAATGAAAAACTGTTTTTT. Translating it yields CASRMTGLRNEKLFF.

CDR3 protein: CASSRVVRETQYF. The CDR3 DNA is TGTGCCAGCAGCAGGGTAGTACGCGAGACCCAGTACTTC. This chain links TRBV7-2 with TRBJ2-5; D ambiguous. The CDR3 runs 13 residues. CDR1 and CDR2 (germline): SGHTA, FQGNSA. V was pared by 5 bases and J by 5 bases, with 12 bases between.